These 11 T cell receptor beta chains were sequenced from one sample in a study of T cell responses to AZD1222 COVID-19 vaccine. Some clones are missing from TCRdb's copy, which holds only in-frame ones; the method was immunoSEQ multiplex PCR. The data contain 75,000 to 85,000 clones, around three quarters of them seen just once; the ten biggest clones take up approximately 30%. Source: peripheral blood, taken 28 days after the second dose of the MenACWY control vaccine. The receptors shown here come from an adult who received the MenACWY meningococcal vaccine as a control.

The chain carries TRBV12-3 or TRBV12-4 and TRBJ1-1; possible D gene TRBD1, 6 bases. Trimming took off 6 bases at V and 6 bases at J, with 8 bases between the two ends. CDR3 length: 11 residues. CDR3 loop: CASRDSAEAFF. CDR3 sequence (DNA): TGTGCCAGCAGGGACAGTGCTGAAGCTTTCTTT.

The CDR3 region has the DNA TGTGCCAGCAGCCTATTGGACAGGGCAGGGTATGGCTACACCTTC. It specifies CASSLLDRAGYGYTF. This rearrangement joins TRBV2 to TRBJ1-2; 8 bases agree with TRBD1. The ends lost 6 bases at V and 5 bases at J; junction bases unmatched: 11. Germline lookup yields CDR1 SNHLY and CDR2 FYNNEI. This CDR3 spans 15 amino acids.

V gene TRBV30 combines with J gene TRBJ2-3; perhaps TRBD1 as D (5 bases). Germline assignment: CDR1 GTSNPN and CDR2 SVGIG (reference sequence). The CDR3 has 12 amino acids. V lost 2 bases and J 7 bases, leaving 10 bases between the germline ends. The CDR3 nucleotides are TGTGCCTGGAGTCCTCAGGGAAATACGCAGTATTTT. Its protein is CAWSPQGNTQYF.

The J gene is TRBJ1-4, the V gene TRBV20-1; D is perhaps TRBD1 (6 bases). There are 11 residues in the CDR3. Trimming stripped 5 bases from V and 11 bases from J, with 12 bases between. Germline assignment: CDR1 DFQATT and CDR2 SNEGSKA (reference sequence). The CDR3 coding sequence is TGCAGTGCTCCCACAGGGTGGAAACTGTTTTTT. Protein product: CSAPTGWKLFF.

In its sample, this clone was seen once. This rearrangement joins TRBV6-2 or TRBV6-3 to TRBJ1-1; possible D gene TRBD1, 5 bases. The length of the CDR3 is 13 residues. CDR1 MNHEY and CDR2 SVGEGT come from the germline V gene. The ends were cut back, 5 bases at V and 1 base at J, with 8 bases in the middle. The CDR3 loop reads CASSNGQNTEAFF. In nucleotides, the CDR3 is TGTGCCAGCAGTAACGGACAGAACACTGAAGCTTTCTTT.

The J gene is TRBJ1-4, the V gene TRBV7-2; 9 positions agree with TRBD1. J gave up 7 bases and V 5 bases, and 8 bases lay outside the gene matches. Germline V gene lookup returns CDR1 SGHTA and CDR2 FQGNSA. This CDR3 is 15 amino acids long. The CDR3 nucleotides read TGTGCCAGCAGCCTCACCGGGACAGGGCTTGAAAAACTGTTTTTT. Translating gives CASSLTGTGLEKLFF.

CDR3 sequence: CAWSVRGGFGNTIYF. DNA for the CDR3: TGTGCCTGGAGTGTAAGGGGGGGCTTTGGAAACACCATATATTTT. V and J are TRBV30 and TRBJ1-3; tentative D call: TRBD1 (6 bases). Germline-derived CDR1 and CDR2 are GTSNPN and SVGIG (reference sequence). The V gene lost 0 bases and the J gene lost 3 bases, with 12 bases spanning the gap. The CDR3 is 15 amino acids.

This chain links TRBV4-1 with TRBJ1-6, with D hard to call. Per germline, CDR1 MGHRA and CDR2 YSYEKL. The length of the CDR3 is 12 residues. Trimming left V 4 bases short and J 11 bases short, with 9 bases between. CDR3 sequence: CASSRGLPPLHF. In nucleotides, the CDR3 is TGCGCCAGCAGCCGAGGACTGCCACCCCTCCACTTT.

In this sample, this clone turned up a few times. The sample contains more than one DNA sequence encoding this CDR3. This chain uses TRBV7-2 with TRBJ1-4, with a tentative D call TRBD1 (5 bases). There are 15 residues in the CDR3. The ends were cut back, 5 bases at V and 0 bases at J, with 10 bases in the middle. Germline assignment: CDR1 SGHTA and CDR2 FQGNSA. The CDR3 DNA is TGTGCCAGCAGCCTAACGGGGCCAACTAATGAAAAACTGTTTTTT. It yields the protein CASSLTGPTNEKLFF.

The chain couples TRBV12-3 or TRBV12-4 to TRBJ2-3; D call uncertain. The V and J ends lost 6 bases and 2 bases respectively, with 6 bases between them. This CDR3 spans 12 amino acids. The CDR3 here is CASSGSTDTQYF. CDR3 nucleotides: TGTGCCAGCAGCGGGTCCACAGATACGCAGTATTTT.

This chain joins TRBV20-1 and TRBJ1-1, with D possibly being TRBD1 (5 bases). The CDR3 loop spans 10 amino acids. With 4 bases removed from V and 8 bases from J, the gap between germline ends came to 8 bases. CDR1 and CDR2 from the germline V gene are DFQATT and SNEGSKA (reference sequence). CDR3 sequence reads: CSATRQEAFF. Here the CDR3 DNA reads TGCAGTGCTACTCGACAGGAAGCTTTCTTT.